The source of this T cell receptor beta chain is a study of cytomegalovirus exposure and HLA in healthy donors. Whole-study findings and limits: In the 95 to 150 validation repertoires, a later analysis found that first-cohort TCR clusters tended to co-occur.

V lost 1 base and J 4 bases, leaving 16 bases between the germline ends. There are 16 residues in the CDR3. Germline lookup yields CDR1 SGHAT and CDR2 FQNNGV. The data were produced by immunoSEQ multiplex PCR, yet TCRdb's version contains in-frame clones alone and is incomplete. This repertoire shows 200,000 or so clones, about 90% found once; its top ten account for 1% to 1.2%. As to this clone: What it recognizes is unknown.

This receptor was identified in a woman in her late teens or twenties in good health and CMV-seronegative. Sequencing input: PBMCs. This chain uses TRBV11-2 with TRBJ1-1; D possibly corresponds to TRBD1 (6 bases). CDR3 in amino acids: CASSLGQGLLVTEAFF. The CDR3 DNA is TGTGCCAGCAGCTTAGGCCAGGGGCTATTAGTCACTGAAGCTTTCTTT. Full variable domain (outside the CDR3, taken from reference TRBV11-2 and TRBJ1-1): EAGVAQSPRYKIIEKRQSVAFWCNPISGHATLYWYQQILGQGPKLLIQFQNNGVVDDSQLPKDRFSAERLKGVDSTLKIQPAKLEDSAVYLCASSLGQGLLVTEAFFGQGTRLTVV.